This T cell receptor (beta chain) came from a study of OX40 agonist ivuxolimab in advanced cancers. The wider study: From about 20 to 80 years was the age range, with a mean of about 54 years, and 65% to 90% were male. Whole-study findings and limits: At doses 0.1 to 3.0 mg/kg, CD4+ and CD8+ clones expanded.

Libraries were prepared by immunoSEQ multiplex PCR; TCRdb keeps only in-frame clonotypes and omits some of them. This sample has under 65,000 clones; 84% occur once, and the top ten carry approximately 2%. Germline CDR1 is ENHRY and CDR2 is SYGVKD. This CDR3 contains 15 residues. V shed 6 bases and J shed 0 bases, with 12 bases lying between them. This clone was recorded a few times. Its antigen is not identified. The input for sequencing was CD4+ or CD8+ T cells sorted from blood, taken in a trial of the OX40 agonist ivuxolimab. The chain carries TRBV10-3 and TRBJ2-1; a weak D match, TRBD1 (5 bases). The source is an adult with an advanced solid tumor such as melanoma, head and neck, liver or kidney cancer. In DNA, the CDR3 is TGTGCCATCAGCGAGCAGGGTAGCTCCTACAATGAGCAGTTCTTC. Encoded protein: CAISEQGSSYNEQFF.